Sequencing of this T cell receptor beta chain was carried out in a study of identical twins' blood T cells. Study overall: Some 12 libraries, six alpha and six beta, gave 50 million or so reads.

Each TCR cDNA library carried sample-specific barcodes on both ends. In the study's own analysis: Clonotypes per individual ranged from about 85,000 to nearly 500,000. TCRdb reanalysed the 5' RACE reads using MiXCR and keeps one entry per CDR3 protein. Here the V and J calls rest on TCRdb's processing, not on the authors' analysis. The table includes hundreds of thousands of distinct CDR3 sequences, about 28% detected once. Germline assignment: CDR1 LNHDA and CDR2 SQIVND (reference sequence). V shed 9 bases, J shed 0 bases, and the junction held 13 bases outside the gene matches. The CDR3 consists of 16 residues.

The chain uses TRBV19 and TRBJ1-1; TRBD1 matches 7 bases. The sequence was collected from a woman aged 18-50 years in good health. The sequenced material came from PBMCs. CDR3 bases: TGTGCCAGCCTAGGGACAGTTACTCGAGTGAACACTGAAGCTTTCTTT. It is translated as CASLGTVTRVNTEAFF.